Shown below are 25 T cell receptor beta chains from a single sample sequenced in a study of low-dose radiotherapy and immunotherapy resistance in tumors. The time point: before trial treatment. Both TCRalpha and TCRbeta chains were reverse transcribed with V-gene-specific primers. A constant-region primer paired with the V-primer adapter amplified TCRs over approximately 19 PCR cycles. TCRdb processed the reads anew with MiXCR; each CDR3 protein has one entry. The sample lists 60,000 to 90,000 distinct CDR3 sequences, around 29% occurring once. The sample consisted of PBMCs, taken before treatment. These receptors all stem from a female donor with ovarian cancer.

This clonotype was seen ten or more times. The DNA of the CDR3 is TGCGCCAGCAGCTTCGAAAGGGGCTCCTACGAGCAGTACTTC. It yields the protein CASSFERGSYEQYF. This rearrangement joins TRBV5-1 to TRBJ2-7; the D gene is possibly TRBD1 (5 bases). V was trimmed by 2 bases and J by 0 bases, leaving 9 bases between them. The CDR3 loop spans 14 amino acids. Germline loops: CDR1 SGHRS, CDR2 YFSETQ. The full variable domain, in which reference TRBV5-1 and TRBJ2-7 provide the parts outside the CDR3, is KAGVTQTPRYLIKTRGQQVTLSCSPISGHRSVSWYQQTPGQGLQFLFEYFSETQRNKGNFPGRFSGRQFSNSRSEMNVSTLELGDSALYLCASSFERGSYEQYFGPGTRLTVT.

This clonotype was detected many times. This sequence joins TRBV25-1 and TRBJ2-7; tentatively, D is TRBD1 (6 bases). Deletions cut 3 bases from V and 4 bases from J, with 10 bases between. CDR3 length: 13 residues. Germline values: CDR1 MGHDK, CDR2 SYGVNS. The chain's CDR3 is CASSDTGYYEQYF. DNA of the CDR3: TGTGCCAGCAGTGATACAGGGTATTACGAGCAGTACTTC.

CDR3 sequence reads: CASREQHYSNQPQHF. The CDR3 DNA reads as TGTGCCAGCAGAGAACAGCACTATAGCAATCAGCCCCAGCATTTT. The chain couples TRBV28 to TRBJ1-5; D gene ambiguous. This CDR3 comprises 15 residues. Trimming stripped 6 bases from V and 0 bases from J, with 12 bases between. Germline lookup yields CDR1 MDHEN and CDR2 SYDVKM.

This clonotype was observed many times. The J gene is TRBJ1-1, the V gene TRBV19; 9 nucleotides line up with TRBD1. The CDR3 is made up of 15 amino acids. V lost 4 bases to trimming and J lost 5 bases; unmatched junction nucleotides: 8. CDR1 LNHDA and CDR2 SQIVND come from the germline V gene (reference sequence). CDR3 protein: CASSTPGQGGTEAFF. The CDR3 coding sequence is TGTGCCAGTAGTACCCCGGGACAGGGAGGGACTGAAGCTTTCTTT.

Many counts were recorded for this clonotype. V and J are TRBV6-6 and TRBJ1-2, with D possibly TRBD1 on 5 matching bases. This CDR3 is 17 amino acids long. Germline loops: CDR1 MNHNY, CDR2 SVGAGI (reference sequence). V lost 0 bases, J lost 3 bases, and 17 bases lay in between. Here the CDR3 DNA reads TGTGCCAGCAGTTACTCGCAACGACCGGAGACAGACTATGGCTACACCTTC. It encodes CASSYSQRPETDYGYTF.

With regard to this clonotype: With a much larger clone just one base away, this may be a read error. This chain joins TRBV30 and TRBJ1-1; D is unclear. V gave up 1 base and J gave up 8 bases, with 5 bases separating them. The CDR3 length is 10 residues. Germline V gene data show CDR1 as GTSNPN and CDR2 as SVGIG (reference sequence). The CDR3 bases are TGTGCCTGGAGTGGATCCGAAGCTTTCTTT. Protein sequence: CAWSGSEAFF.

This clonotype was recorded at least ten times. The gene calls are TRBV7-3 and TRBJ2-1; unclear D gene. There are 12 residues in the CDR3. Germline CDR1 is SGHTA and CDR2 is FQGTGA. Between the trimmed V and J ends, which lost 2 bases and 5 bases, there was a span of 4 bases. CDR3 sequence: CASSLGNNEQFF. The DNA of the CDR3 is TGTGCCAGCAGCTTAGGGAACAATGAGCAGTTCTTC.

This clonotype was seen at least ten times. This sequence joins TRBV6-2 or TRBV6-3 and TRBJ1-5; a weak D match, TRBD1 (5 bases). The CDR3 is 15 amino acids. V dropped 2 bases and J dropped 3 bases, with 11 bases sitting between them. Per germline, CDR1 MNHEY and CDR2 SVGEGT. CDR3 residues: CASSYGQGSNQPQHF. The CDR3 DNA reads TGTGCCAGCAGTTACGGGCAGGGTTCCAATCAGCCCCAGCATTTT.

This clonotype was seen repeatedly, ten times or more. The V call is TRBV3-1, the J call TRBJ2-2; no clear D. This CDR3 is built from 14 residues. Germline CDR1 and CDR2: LGHDT and YNNKEL (reference sequence). V was pared by 3 bases and J by 2 bases, with 7 bases between. CDR3 in amino acids: CASSQAANTGELFF. DNA for the CDR3: TGTGCCAGCAGCCAGGCCGCTAACACCGGGGAGCTGTTTTTT.

In its sample, this clonotype was seen many times. The chain has TRBV28 and TRBJ2-7; no definite D call. Trimming took 3 bases from V and 5 from J, leaving 2 bases between them. The CDR3 loop spans 10 amino acids. Germline values: CDR1 MDHEN, CDR2 SYDVKM. The CDR3 protein is CASSFNEQYF. DNA of the CDR3: TGTGCCAGCAGTTTTAACGAGCAGTACTTC. The variable domain in full, with the rest retrieved from reference TRBV28 and TRBJ2-7, is DVKVTQSSRYLVKRTGEKVFLECVQDMDHENMFWYRQDPGLGLRLIYFSYDVKMKEKGDIPEGYSVSREKKERFSLILESASTNQTSMYLCASSFNEQYFGPGTRLTVT.

This clonotype was seen only a few times. This likely stems from a read error, as it lies one base from a far larger clone. The CDR3 bases are TGTGCCAGCAGCCTAGGTGTAGGGATCTACAATGAGCAGTACTTC. It yields the protein CASSLGVGIYNEQYF. V usage is TRBV12-3 or TRBV12-4 and J usage is TRBJ2-5; D uncertain. The CDR3 is 15 amino acids. Deletions cut 6 bases from V and 11 bases from J, with 25 bases between.

This clonotype was counted many times. The genes are TRBV20-1 and TRBJ2-7; 9 bases map to TRBD2. This CDR3 has 13 amino acids. The germline CDR1 and CDR2 sequences are DFQATT and SNEGSKA (reference sequence). Germline trimming cut 5 bases from V and 2 bases from J; bases unmatched to any gene: 4. Here the CDR3 DNA reads TGCAGTGCTCGGACTAGCGTAGCCTACGAGCAGTACTTC. Translated: CSARTSVAYEQYF.

This clonotype was found many times. This chain links TRBV24-1 with TRBJ2-1; TRBD1 agrees at 9 bases. Losses at the gene ends were 1 base for V and 9 bases for J; bases not matched to a gene: 3. The CDR3 loop spans 14 amino acids. Germline V CDR1 and CDR2: KGHDR, SFDVKD. CDR3 nucleotides: TGTGCCACCAGTGATTTAAACAGGGGGCCTGAGCAGTTCTTC. This encodes CATSDLNRGPEQFF.

On this clonotype: A far larger clone is a single base away, which makes a read error likely. This chain joins TRBV28 and TRBJ2-1, with 8 bases identical to TRBD2. V lost 8 bases, J lost 7 bases, and 10 bases stayed unmatched. The CDR3 runs to 14 residues. CDR1 is MDHEN, CDR2 SYDVKM, per germline. The CDR3: CASESGSGLNEQFF. CDR3 nucleotide sequence: TGTGCCAGCGAAAGCGGGAGCGGCTTGAATGAGCAGTTCTTC.

This clonotype was counted at least ten times. The chain has TRBV18 and TRBJ1-3, with no clear D. V was shortened by 2 bases and J by 2 bases, with 13 bases between the two germline ends. Germline V gene sequence: CDR1 KGHSH, CDR2 LQKENI. This CDR3 has 16 amino acids. The CDR3 loop reads CASSPGSGGAGNTIYF. The CDR3 nucleotides read TGTGCCAGCTCACCAGGGTCGGGCGGAGCTGGAAACACCATATATTTT.

This clonotype was observed a handful of times. This sequence joins TRBV18 and TRBJ1-5; a possible D gene is TRBD1 (5 bases). Germline CDR1 and CDR2: KGHSH and LQKENI. The CDR3 runs 13 residues. V lost 3 bases, J lost 8 bases, and 11 bases lay in between. CDR3 nucleotides: TGTGCCAGCTCACCCCGGGGGGGGGAGCCCCAGCATTTT. It yields the protein CASSPRGGEPQHF.

This clonotype is a singleton in its sample. It is likely a read error: a sequence one base away is far more abundant. V and J are TRBV5-3 and TRBJ1-1; D is uncertain. TRBV5-3 is an open reading frame, and its role is uncertain. With 8 bases removed from V and 5 bases from J, the gap between germline ends came to 19 bases. CDR3 length: 14 residues. The CDR3 sequence is CASNLGGRSTEAFF. The DNA of the CDR3 is TGTGCCAGCAACTTGGGCGGAAGAAGTACTGAAGCTTTCTTT.

The chain combines TRBV19 with TRBJ2-2; 7 bases align to TRBD1. The J segment lost 5 bases and the V segment lost 5 bases, leaving 5 bases of the junction unmatched. Germline V gives CDR1 LNHDA, CDR2 SQIVND (reference sequence). This CDR3 region has 14 residues. The CDR3 sequence: CASSEGQRTGELFF. The DNA of the CDR3 is TGTGCCAGTAGTGAGGGACAGCGAACCGGGGAGCTGTTTTTT.

This clonotype was counted ten times or more. The chain couples TRBV18 to TRBJ2-1; 8 bases match TRBD2. CDR3 length: 16 amino acids. Germline V gene data show CDR1 as KGHSH and CDR2 as LQKENI. Losses at the gene ends were 3 bases for V and 4 bases for J; bases not matched to a gene: 8. This CDR3 reads CASSPRIQRGYNEQFF. CDR3 bases: TGTGCCAGCTCACCTAGAATCCAGCGGGGGTACAATGAGCAGTTCTTC.

This clonotype has more than one count but fewer than ten. The chain combines TRBV6-6 with TRBJ2-1, with 8 bases aligning to TRBD2. The germline gives CDR1 MNHNY, CDR2 SVGAGI (reference sequence). V lost 1 base to trimming and J lost 15 bases; unmatched junction nucleotides: 14. The CDR3 runs 15 residues. The CDR3 DNA reads as TGTGCCAGCAGTTACTACAGCGGGAGAGGGCGGGGTCTGTTCTTC. Its protein product is CASSYYSGRGRGLFF.

The sample holds many counts of this clonotype. The genes are TRBV21-1 and TRBJ2-3; the table's D gene call, TRBD1, was not cross checked with the DNA. TRBV21-1 is recorded as a pseudogene. This CDR3 region has 16 residues. The CDR3 coding sequence is TGTGCCAGCAGCGTACCGGGACAGGGATACACAGATACGCAGTATTTT. Translating it yields CASSVPGQGYTDTQYF.

The rearrangement uses TRBV29-1 and TRBJ1-5; D is possibly TRBD1 (5 bases). The CDR3 contains 13 residues. V was trimmed by 5 bases and J by 2 bases, leaving 10 bases between them. The germline V gene encodes CDR1 SQVTM and CDR2 ANQGSEA. This CDR3 is CSVRGGGNQPQHF. The CDR3 region has the DNA TGCAGCGTTAGGGGAGGAGGCAATCAGCCCCAGCATTTT.

This chain connects TRBV27 to TRBJ2-7, with 10 bases lining up with TRBD1. Germline values: CDR1 MNHEY, CDR2 SMNVEV (reference sequence). Trimming removed 6 bases from V and 6 bases from J; junction bases left unmatched: 14. This CDR3 is 16 amino acids long. CDR3 DNA: TGTGCCAGCAGCCAATCTCAGGGACAGGGGTTTGGCGAGCAGTACTTC. This sequence encodes CASSQSQGQGFGEQYF.

The J gene is TRBJ2-1, the V gene TRBV2; the D is unclear. Germline V gives CDR1 SNHLY, CDR2 FYNNEI. CDR3 length: 14 residues. V lost 6 bases, J lost 5 bases, and 14 bases lay in between. Written as DNA, the CDR3 is TGTGCCAGCAGCGATCAGATGGGGAACAATGAGCAGTTCTTC. Amino acid sequence: CASSDQMGNNEQFF.

The rearrangement links TRBV24-1 to TRBJ2-5, with D hard to call. This CDR3 has 14 amino acids. Deletions cut 4 bases from V and 2 bases from J, with 10 bases between. CDR1 KGHDR and CDR2 SFDVKD come from the germline V gene. The CDR3 nucleotides read TGTGCCACCAGTGACCCGGGTTCTCAAGAGACCCAGTACTTC. Translated, it gives CATSDPGSQETQYF.